A few counts support the clone carrying this T cell receptor (beta chain). The antigen is undetermined. MiXCR, applied by TCRdb to the 5' RACE reads, yields one record per CDR3 protein. The data hold roughly 260,000 distinct CDR3 sequences, with about 17% observed a single time. The CDR3 is made up of 15 amino acids. V lost 3 bases, J lost 2 bases, and 12 bases lay in between. This specimen belongs to a study of T-cell memory formation after mild COVID-19. Study conclusions and caveats: For contracting clones, CD4+ ones sat mainly in CM and EM, CD8+ in EMRA. Clonal second-wave expansions that peaked on day 37 had unconfirmed SARS-CoV-2 specificity.

Sequenced input: PBMCs or a T cell subset sorted from them (not recorded which). This chain links TRBV12-3 or TRBV12-4 with TRBJ2-3; unclear D gene. This clonotype was obtained from a man younger than 30 who had mild COVID-19 (a few samples of this study predate the infection). Cell type and time point are not known. The CDR3 coding sequence is TGTGCCAGCAGTTTCAGTTCGGACCCCACAGATACGCAGTATTTT. Translated, it gives CASSFSSDPTDTQYF.